The rows below give T cell receptor beta chains drawn from one sample of a study of blood T cell repertoires in COVID-19. The method was immunoSEQ multiplex PCR; TCRdb's version includes in-frame clones alone and lacks a portion of them. The sample shows about 270,000 clones, approximately 85% of them seen only once. Sequenced: peripheral blood. The receptors come from a human donor in a cohort sampled during active COVID-19. CDR3s include the opening cysteine and the closing phenylalanine or tryptophan. The D gene is left open where the match is weak. Expanded clones are given a class, and other clones once, few, many or no size at all.

j_call v_call clone_size d_call cdr3_nt cdr3_aa
TRBJ1-5 TRBV7-2 . . TGTGCCAGCAGCCTACTAGGCCCCAATCAGCCCCAGCATTTT CASSLLGPNQPQHF
TRBJ2-1 TRBV29-1 . TRBD2 TGCAGCGTTGCTAGCGGTTACAATGAGCAGTTCTTC CSVASGYNEQFF
TRBJ2-7 TRBV3-1/TRBV3-2 . . TGTGCCAGCAGCCAGAGCGGCTACGAGCAGTACTTC CASSQSGYEQYF
TRBJ2-1 TRBV11-2 . . TGTGCCAGCAGCTTGAGTAACAATGAGCAGTTCTTC CASSLSNNEQFF
TRBJ1-2 TRBV11-2 . . TGTGCCAGCAGCCCGGGGGGACCAACGTCCTATGGCTACACCTTC CASSPGGPTSYGYTF
TRBJ2-1 TRBV10-1 few . TGCGCCAGCAGTAATGGAAGAGGGCAGTTCTTC CASSNGRGQFF
TRBJ2-5 TRBV5-1 . TRBD1 TGCGCCAGCAGCCGCGACAGGGGAGAGACCCAGTACTTC CASSRDRGETQYF
TRBJ2-5 TRBV4-3 . . TGCGCCAGCAGCCAAGATCTAACGGGACTGCTGGCAGAGACCCAGTACTTC CASSQDLTGLLAETQYF
TRBJ2-7 TRBV9 . . TGTGCCAGCAGCGTAGGGGCTAGCTGGTCGTACGAGCAGTACTTC CASSVGASWSYEQYF
TRBJ2-6 TRBV27 . . TGTGCCAGCAGTATCCTAAGTGGGGCCAACGTCCTGACTTTC CASSILSGANVLTF
TRBJ2-3 TRBV12-3/TRBV12-4 once . TGTGCCAGCGGCGGGACCTACACAGATACGCAGTATTTT CASGGTYTDTQYF